The sequence of this TCR beta chain was determined in a study of cytotoxic CD8 clonotypes in ibrutinib-treated CLL. About the research overall: Response was recorded as partial in some 24 patients and complete in 2; at median about 64 months, approximately 14 remained remitted and some 12 had progressed. Findings and limits, study-wide: Public clonotypes were rare and shrank or held steady on treatment. Upon ibrutinib response clonality rose, and upon progression it fell back toward baseline.

The table came from immunoSEQ multiplex PCR; TCRdb's copy has only in-frame clones and leaves some out. The profile shows some 130,000 clones, 70% to 90% of them singletons. The CDR3 has 14 amino acids. Germline CDR1 reads MNHNS; CDR2 reads SASEGT. With 7 bases removed from V and 7 bases from J, the gap between germline ends came to 20 bases. In the case of this clone: Its antigen is undetermined.

TCR beta libraries used 2 to 2.5 micrograms of genomic DNA from cryopreserved PBMCs. This specimen consisted of PBMCs, obtained after 24 months of ibrutinib treatment. This clonotype was sampled from a human donor with chronic lymphocytic leukemia. The chain has TRBV6-1 and TRBJ2-7; tentatively, D is TRBD2 (5 bases). The CDR3 DNA follows: TGTGCCAGCATTCCGGCAGGAGGAGAAAGGGAGCAGTACTTC. It codes for CASIPAGGEREQYF.